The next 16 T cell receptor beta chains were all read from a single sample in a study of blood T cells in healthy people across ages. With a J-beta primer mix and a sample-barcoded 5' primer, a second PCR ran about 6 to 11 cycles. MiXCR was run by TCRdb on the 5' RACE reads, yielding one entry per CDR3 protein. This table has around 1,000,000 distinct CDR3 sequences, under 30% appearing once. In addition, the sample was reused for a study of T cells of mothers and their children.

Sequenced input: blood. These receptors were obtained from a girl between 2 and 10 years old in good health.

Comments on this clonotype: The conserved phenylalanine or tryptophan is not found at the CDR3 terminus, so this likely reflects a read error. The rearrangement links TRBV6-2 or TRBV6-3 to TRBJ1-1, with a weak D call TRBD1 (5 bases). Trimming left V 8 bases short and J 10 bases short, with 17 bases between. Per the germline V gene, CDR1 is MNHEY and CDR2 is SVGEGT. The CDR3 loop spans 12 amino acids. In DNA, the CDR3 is TGTGCCAGCCACAGGAACCCAGGGCGAGCTTTCTCT. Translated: CASHRNPGRAFS.

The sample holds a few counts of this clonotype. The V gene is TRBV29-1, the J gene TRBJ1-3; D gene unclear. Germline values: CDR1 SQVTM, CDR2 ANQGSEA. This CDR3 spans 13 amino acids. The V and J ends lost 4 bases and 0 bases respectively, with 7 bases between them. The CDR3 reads CSVAQSSGNTIYF. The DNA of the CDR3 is TGCAGCGTTGCACAGAGCTCTGGAAACACCATATATTTT. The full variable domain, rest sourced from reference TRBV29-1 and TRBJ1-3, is SAVISQKPSRDICQRGTSLTIQCQVDSQVTMMFWYRQQPGQSLTLIATANQGSEATYESGFVIDKFPISRPNLTFSTLTVSNMSPEDSSIYLCSVAQSSGNTIYFGEGSWLTVV.

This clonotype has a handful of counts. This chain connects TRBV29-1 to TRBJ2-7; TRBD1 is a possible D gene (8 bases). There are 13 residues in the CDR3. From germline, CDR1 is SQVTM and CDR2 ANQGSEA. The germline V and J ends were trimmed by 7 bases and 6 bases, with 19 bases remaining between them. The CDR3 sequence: CSGAYRGGSEQYF. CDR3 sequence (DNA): TGCAGCGGGGCCTACAGGGGGGGGTCCGAGCAGTACTTC.

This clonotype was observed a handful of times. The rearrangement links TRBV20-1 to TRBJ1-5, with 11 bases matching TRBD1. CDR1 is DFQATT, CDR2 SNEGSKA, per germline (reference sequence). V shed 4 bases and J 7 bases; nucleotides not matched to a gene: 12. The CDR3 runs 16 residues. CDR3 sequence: CSATRNRDRGEQPQHF. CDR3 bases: TGCAGTGCTACCAGGAACAGGGACAGGGGGGAACAGCCCCAGCATTTT.

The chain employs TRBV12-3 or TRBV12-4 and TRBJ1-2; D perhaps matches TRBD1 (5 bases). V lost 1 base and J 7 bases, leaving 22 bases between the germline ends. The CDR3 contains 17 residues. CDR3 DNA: TGTGCCAGCAGTTTAGGGTTTGGTTCAGGGCCAGCGGGTGGCTACACCTTC. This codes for CASSLGFGSGPAGGYTF.

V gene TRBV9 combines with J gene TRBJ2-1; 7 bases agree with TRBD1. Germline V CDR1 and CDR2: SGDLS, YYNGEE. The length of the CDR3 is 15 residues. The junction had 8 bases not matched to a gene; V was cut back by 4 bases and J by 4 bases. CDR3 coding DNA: TGTGCCAGCAGCCCCACCACAGGGGTGTACAATGAGCAGTTCTTC. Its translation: CASSPTTGVYNEQFF.

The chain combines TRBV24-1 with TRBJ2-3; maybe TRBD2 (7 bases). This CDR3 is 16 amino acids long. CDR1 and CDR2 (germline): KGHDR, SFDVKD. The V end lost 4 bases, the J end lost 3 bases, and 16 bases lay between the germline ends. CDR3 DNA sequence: TGTGCCACCAGTGACCGGGGGGCCCCAAGTACAGATACGCAGTATTTT. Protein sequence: CATSDRGAPSTDTQYF.

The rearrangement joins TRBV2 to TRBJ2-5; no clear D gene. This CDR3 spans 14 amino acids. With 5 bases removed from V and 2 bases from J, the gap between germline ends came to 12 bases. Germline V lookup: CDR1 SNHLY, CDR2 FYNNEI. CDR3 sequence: CASSQARVQETQYF. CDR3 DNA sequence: TGTGCCAGCAGTCAGGCCCGGGTGCAAGAGACCCAGTACTTC.

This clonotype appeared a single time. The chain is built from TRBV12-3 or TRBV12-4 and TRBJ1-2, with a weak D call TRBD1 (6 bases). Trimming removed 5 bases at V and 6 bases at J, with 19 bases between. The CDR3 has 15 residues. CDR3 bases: TGTGCCAGCAGTCCCTCCTTTAGGGGGGGCGATGGCTACACCTTC. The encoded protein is CASSPSFRGGDGYTF.

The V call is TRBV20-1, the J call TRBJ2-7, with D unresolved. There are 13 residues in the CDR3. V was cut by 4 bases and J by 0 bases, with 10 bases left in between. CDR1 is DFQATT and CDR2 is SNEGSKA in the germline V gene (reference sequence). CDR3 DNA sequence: TGCAGTGCTAAGGACGCAAACTCCTACGAGCAGTACTTC. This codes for CSAKDANSYEQYF.

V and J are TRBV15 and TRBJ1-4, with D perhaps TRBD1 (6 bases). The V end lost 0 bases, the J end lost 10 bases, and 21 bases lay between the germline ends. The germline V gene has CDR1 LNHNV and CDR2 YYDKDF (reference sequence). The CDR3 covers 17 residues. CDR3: CATSRDGMGQGIGKLFF. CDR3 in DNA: TGTGCCACCAGCAGAGATGGGATGGGACAAGGGATAGGAAAACTGTTTTTT. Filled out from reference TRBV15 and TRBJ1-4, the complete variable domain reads DAMVIQNPRYQVTQFGKPVTLSCSQTLNHNVMYWYQQKSSQAPKLLFHYYDKDFNNEADTPDNFQSRRPNTSFCFLDIRSPGLGDTAMYLCATSRDGMGQGIGKLFFGSGTQLSVL.

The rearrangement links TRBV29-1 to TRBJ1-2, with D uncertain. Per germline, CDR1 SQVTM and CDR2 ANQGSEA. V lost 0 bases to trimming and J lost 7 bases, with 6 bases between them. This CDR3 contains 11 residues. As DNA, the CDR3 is TGCAGCGTTGAAGATGGTGTTGGCTACACCTTC. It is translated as CSVEDGVGYTF.

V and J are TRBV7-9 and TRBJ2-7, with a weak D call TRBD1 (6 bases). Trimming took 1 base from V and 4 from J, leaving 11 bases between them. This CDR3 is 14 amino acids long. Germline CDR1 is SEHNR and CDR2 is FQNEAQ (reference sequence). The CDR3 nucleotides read TGTGCCAGCAGCTTAGGGGACACGAAGTACGAGCAGTACTTC. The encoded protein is CASSLGDTKYEQYF.

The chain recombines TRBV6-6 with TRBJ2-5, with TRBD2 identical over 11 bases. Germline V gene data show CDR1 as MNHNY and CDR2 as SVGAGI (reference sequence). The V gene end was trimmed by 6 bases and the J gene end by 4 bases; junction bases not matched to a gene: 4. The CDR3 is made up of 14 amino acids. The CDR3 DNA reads TGTGCCAGCAGGATAGCGGGAGGGGGAGAGACCCAGTACTTC. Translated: CASRIAGGGETQYF.

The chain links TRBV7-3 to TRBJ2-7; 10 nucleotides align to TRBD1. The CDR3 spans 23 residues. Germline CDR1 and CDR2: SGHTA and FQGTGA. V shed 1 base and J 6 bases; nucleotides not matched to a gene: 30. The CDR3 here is CASSLIRNRDRGNWFEVQGEQYF. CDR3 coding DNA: TGTGCCAGCAGCTTAATACGAAACCGGGACAGGGGTAACTGGTTCGAGGTACAAGGCGAGCAGTACTTC.

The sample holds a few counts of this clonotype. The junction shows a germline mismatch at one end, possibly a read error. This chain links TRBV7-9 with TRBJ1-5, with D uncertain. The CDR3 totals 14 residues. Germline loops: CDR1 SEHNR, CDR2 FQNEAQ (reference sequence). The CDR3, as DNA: TGTGCCGGCAGCTTACAAGCGGGAGGTCAGCCCCAGCATTTT. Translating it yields CAGSLQAGGQPQHF.